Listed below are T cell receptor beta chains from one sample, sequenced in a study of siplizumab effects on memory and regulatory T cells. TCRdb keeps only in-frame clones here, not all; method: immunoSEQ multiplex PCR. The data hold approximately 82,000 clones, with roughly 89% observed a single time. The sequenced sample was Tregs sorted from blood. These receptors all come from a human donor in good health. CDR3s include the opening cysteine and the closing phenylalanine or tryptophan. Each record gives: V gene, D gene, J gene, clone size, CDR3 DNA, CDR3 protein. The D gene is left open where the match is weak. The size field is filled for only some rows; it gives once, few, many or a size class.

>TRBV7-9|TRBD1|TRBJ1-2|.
TGTGCCAGCAGCTTAGGGAGGACAGGGACGGCCTATGGCTACACCTTC
CASSLGRTGTAYGYTF
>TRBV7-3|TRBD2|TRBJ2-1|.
TGTGCCAGCAGCTTTCAGACTAGCGGGGACAATGAGCAGTTCTTC
CASSFQTSGDNEQFF
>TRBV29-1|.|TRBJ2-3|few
TGCAGCGTGCCCGGGGCGGGGGCCACAGATACGCAGTATTTT
CSVPGAGATDTQYF
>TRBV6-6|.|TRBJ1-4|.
TGTGCCAGCAGTTACACCGGACAGAACAATGAAAAACTGTTTTTT
CASSYTGQNNEKLFF
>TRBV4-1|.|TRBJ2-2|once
TGCGCCAGCAGCCAAGAAGAGAACACCGGGGAGCTGTTTTTT
CASSQEENTGELFF
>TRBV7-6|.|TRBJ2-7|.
TGTGCCAGCAGCCTCGGAAATTATCCGGGGGTCGAGCAGTACTTC
CASSLGNYPGVEQYF
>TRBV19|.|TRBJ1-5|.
TGTGCCAGTAGCCCAGTAATGGAGGTTCGCAATCAGCCCCAGCATTTT
CASSPVMEVRNQPQHF
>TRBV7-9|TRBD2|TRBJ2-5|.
TGTGCCAGCAGAAAGCGGGGGCCGCAAGAGACCCAGTACTTC
CASRKRGPQETQYF
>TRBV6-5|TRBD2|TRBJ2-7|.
TGTGCCAGCAGTCCAGCGGGGGGGCAATACGAGCAGTACTTC
CASSPAGGQYEQYF
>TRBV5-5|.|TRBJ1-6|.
TGTGCCAGCAGCTTGGGGACATTAGGCGGAAGTTCACCCCTCCACTTT
CASSLGTLGGSSPLHF
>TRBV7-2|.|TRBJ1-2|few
TGTGCCAGCAGCTTGTATGGTAACTATGGCTACACCTTC
CASSLYGNYGYTF
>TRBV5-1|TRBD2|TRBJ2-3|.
TGCGCCAGCAGTTTAGCGGGGCTGGATACGCAGTATTTT
CASSLAGLDTQYF
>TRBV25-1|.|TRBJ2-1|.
TGTGCCAGCAGTGAGGCAGGGTCCTACAATGAGCAGTTCTTC
CASSEAGSYNEQFF
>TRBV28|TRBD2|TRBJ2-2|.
TGTGCCAGCAGTTTCGCGCCGGCACTAGCGGGGGGGAACACCGGGGAGCTGTTTTTT
CASSFAPALAGGNTGELFF
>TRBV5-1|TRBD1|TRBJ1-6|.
TGCGCCAGCAGCTTTCAGGGACAGGGCCAAAATTCACCCCTCCACTTT
CASSFQGQGQNSPLHF
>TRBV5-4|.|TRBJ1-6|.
TGTGCCAGCAGCTTCGTCGTTGGGGGATCCTATAATTCACCCCTCCACTTT
CASSFVVGGSYNSPLHF
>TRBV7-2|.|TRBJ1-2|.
TGTGCCAGCAGCTTAGCGCAGGTTGATGGCTACACCTTC
CASSLAQVDGYTF
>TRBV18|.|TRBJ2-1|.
TGTGCCAGCTCACCAGGACAAACCGCCTACAATGAGCAGTTCTTC
CASSPGQTAYNEQFF
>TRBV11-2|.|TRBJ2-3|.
TGTGCCAGCAGCTTGGAGGGGTACGGGCAGTATTTT
CASSLEGYGQYF
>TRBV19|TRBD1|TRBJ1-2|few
TGTGCCAGTAGTCTCAGGGGGCGCGAATCCCCCTATGGCTACACCTTC
CASSLRGRESPYGYTF
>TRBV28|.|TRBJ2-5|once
TGTGCCAGCAGTCAAGAGACCCAGTACTTC
CASSQETQYF
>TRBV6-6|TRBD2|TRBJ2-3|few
TGTGCCAGCAGTTTACTAGCGCCTAGCACAGATACGCAGTATTTT
CASSLLAPSTDTQYF
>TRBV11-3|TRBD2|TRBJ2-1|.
TGTGCCAGCAGCTCCCCCGGACTAGCGGGGGGGCGTGCCTACAATGAGCAGTTCTTC
CASSSPGLAGGRAYNEQFF
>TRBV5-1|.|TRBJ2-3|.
TGCGCCAGCAGCTCGAGCGACGAAGGCACAGATACGCAGTATTTT
CASSSSDEGTDTQYF
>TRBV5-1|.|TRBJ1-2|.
TGCGCCAGCAGCCCGATGGCAGGCTATGGCTACACCTTC
CASSPMAGYGYTF
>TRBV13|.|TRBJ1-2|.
TGTGCCAGCAGTCGACCAGGGACCATTTATGGCTACACCTTC
CASSRPGTIYGYTF
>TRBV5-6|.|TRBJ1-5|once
TGTGCCAGCAGCTTGAGGGCCCTCAATCAGCCCCAGCATTTT
CASSLRALNQPQHF
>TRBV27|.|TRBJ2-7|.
TGTGCCAGCAGCCGAGTGCCAGGGAACCCCTACGAGCAGTACTTC
CASSRVPGNPYEQYF